The 4 T cell receptor beta chains below come from one sample, sequenced in a study of blood T cell repertoires in COVID-19. Sequencing was performed with immunoSEQ multiplex PCR; in TCRdb, only in-frame clones are kept and a portion is missing. The table shows roughly 120,000 clones, with 88% occurring only once. The specimen sequenced was peripheral blood. The receptors were gathered from a woman between 50 and 59 years old with active or convalescent COVID-19.

The chain combines TRBV4-3 with TRBJ2-7; no firm D call. This CDR3 has 15 amino acids. V shed 6 bases and J shed 6 bases, with 21 bases lying between them. Looked up from germline, CDR1 is LGHNA and CDR2 is YSLEER. CDR3 residues: CASRTNTISSSEQYF. The CDR3, as DNA: TGCGCCAGCAGAACAAACACTATCTCCTCGTCCGAGCAGTACTTC.

CDR3 sequence: CASSVQGAGTGELFF. For the CDR3, the DNA is TGTGCCAGCAGTGTTCAGGGGGCAGGTACCGGGGAGCTGTTTTTT. This sequence joins TRBV27 and TRBJ2-2, with TRBD1 identical over 8 bases. The V gene's germline CDR1 is MNHEY and CDR2 SMNVEV (reference sequence). J lost 5 bases, V lost 5 bases, and 7 bases had no gene match. The CDR3 consists of 15 residues.

Comments on this clone: Additional DNA sequences in this sample encode the identical CDR3. The J gene is TRBJ1-5, the V gene TRBV19; a possible D gene is TRBD1 (5 bases). Germline lookup yields CDR1 LNHDA and CDR2 SQIVND (reference sequence). The CDR3 consists of 17 residues. The V end was cut by 6 bases, the J end by 0 bases, with 18 bases between. The CDR3 nucleotides read TGTGCCAGTAGCACAACCTGGGGGGGGACTAGCAATCAGCCCCAGCATTTT. This encodes CASSTTWGGTSNQPQHF.

This clone was seen a few times. The chain recombines TRBV5-6 with TRBJ2-7; TRBD1 aligns across 9 bases. Germline values: CDR1 SGHDT, CDR2 YYEEEE. The CDR3 consists of 16 residues. With V trimmed by 1 base and J by 3 bases, 8 bases remained unmatched. As DNA, the CDR3 is TGTGCCAGCAGCTTGCGTTTTACAGGGGGCTTCTACGAGCAGTACTTC. Residues: CASSLRFTGGFYEQYF. Based on the CDR3 plus reference TRBV5-6 and TRBJ2-7, the full variable domain is DAGVTQSPTHLIKTRGQQVTLRCSPKSGHDTVSWYQQALGQGPQFIFQYYEEEERQRGNFPDRFSGHQFPNYSSELNVNALLLGDSALYLCASSLRFTGGFYEQYFGPGTRLTVT.